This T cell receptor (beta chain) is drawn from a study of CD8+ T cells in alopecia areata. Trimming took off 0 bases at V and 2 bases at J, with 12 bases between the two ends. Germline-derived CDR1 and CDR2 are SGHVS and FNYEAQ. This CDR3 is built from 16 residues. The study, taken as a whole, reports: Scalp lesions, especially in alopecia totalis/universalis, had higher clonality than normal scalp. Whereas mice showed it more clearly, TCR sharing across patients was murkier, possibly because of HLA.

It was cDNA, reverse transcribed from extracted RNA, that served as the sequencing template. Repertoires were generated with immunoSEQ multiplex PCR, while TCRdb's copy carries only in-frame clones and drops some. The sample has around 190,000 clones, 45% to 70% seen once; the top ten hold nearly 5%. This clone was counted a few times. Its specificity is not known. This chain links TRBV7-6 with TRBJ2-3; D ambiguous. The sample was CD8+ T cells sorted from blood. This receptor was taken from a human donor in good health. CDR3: CASSLAMGSPTDTQYF. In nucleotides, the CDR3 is TGTGCCAGCAGCTTAGCGATGGGTTCCCCCACAGATACGCAGTATTTT.